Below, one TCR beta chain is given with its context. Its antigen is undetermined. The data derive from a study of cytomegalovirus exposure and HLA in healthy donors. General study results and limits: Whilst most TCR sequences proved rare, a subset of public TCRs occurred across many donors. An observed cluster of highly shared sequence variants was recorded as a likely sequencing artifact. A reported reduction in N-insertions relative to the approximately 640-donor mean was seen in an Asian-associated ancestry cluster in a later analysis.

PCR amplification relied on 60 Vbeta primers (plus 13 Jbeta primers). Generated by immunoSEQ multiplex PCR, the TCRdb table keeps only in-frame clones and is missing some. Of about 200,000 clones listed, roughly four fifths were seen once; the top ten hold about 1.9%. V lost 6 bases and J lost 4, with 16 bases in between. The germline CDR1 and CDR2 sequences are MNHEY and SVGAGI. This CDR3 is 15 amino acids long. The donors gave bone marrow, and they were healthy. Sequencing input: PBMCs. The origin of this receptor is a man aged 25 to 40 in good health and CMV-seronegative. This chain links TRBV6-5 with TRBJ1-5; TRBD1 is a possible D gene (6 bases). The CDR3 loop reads CASRPEQGRNQPQHF. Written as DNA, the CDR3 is TGTGCCAGCAGACCCGAACAGGGTAGAAATCAGCCCCAGCATTTT.